The entry below describes one T cell receptor beta chain. The sample belongs to a study of blood T cell repertoires in COVID-19. Study-wide context: Samples of COVID-19 (acute and convalescent) were obtained from the United States, Italy and Spain. The analysed material was cDNA or gDNA that came from T cells, B-cell-depleted T cells, or PBMCs.

Trimming took 3 bases from V and 6 from J, leaving 11 bases between them. The CDR3 extends over 12 amino acids. Germline lookup yields CDR1 DFQATT and CDR2 SNEGSKA (reference sequence). Per the study methods: Amplification of reference gene primers was used by the study to estimate nucleated cell counts. TCRdb's table, derived via immunoSEQ multiplex PCR, lists solely in-frame clones and lacks some. D and trimming were read from the DNA, whereas the V and J calls and clone size are those reported in that table. The sample yields tens of thousands of clones, about 75% seen once. The sequence was collected from a human donor in a cohort sampled during active COVID-19. Specimen: peripheral blood. The chain employs TRBV20-1 and TRBJ1-1, with D unresolved. In nucleotides, the CDR3 is TGCAGTGCTAGTGGGCAGCGGGCTGAAGCTTTCTTT. Translating it yields CSASGQRAEAFF.